This T cell receptor beta chain was obtained from a study of control samples from healthy donors and cancer patients. TCRdb keeps only in-frame clones here, not all; method: immunoSEQ multiplex PCR. The data show roughly 220,000 clones, about 94% seen once. The sequence came from a man aged 50 to 59 in good health. The specimen was blood.

The CDR3 loop is CASSSGQGRGYTF. As DNA, the CDR3 is TGTGCCAGCAGTTCGGGACAGGGGCGCGGCTACACCTTC. V is TRBV6-5 and J is TRBJ1-2; TRBD1 matches 10 bases. This CDR3 comprises 13 residues. J gave up 8 bases and V 4 bases, and 4 bases lay outside the gene matches. Germline V lookup: CDR1 MNHEY, CDR2 SVGAGI.